This T cell receptor beta chain was identified during a study of beta chain features in type 1 diabetes. CD45RO/CCR7/CD25/CD127/CD95/CD27 separated CD4+ naive, central memory, regulatory and stem cell-like memory cells by sorting. Isolated RNA was reverse transcribed in full, so expressed TCRB transcripts were sequenced. Naive, central memory and regulatory T cell samples produced a mean of about 3.5 million reads. The repertoire was sequenced with immunoSEQ multiplex PCR; TCRdb's copy has only in-frame clones and lacks some. Of more than 250,000 clones listed, roughly an eighth are singletons. Remarks on this clone: The target antigen is unknown.

With V trimmed by 4 bases and J by 1 base, 10 bases remained unmatched. Germline V lookup: CDR1 SGHDN, CDR2 FVKESK. The CDR3 spans 17 residues. Study outcomes and limitations: Across all four CD4+ subsets, people with type 1 diabetes showed modestly shorter TCRB CDR3s.

The specimen sequenced was naive CD4+ T cells from blood. This rearrangement joins TRBV14 to TRBJ2-5; TRBD2 agrees at 9 bases. The TCR was taken from a man under 40 with type 1 diabetes. Here the CDR3 reads CASSPLGASGIQETQYF. In DNA form, the CDR3 reads TGTGCCAGCAGCCCCCTGGGGGCTAGCGGGATCCAAGAGACCCAGTACTTC.